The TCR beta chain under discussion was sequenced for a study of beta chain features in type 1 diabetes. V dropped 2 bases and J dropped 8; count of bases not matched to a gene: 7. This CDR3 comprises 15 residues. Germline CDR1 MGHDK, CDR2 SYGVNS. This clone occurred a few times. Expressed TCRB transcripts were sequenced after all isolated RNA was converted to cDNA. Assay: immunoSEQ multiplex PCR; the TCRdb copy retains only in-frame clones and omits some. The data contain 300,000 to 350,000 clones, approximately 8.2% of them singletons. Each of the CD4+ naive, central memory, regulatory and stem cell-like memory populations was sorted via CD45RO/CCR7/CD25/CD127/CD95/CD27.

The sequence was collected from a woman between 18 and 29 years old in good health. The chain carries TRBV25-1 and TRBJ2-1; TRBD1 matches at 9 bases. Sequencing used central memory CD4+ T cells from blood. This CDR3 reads CASSEGTGNFDEQFF. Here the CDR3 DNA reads TGTGCCAGCAGTGAAGGGACAGGGAATTTCGATGAGCAGTTCTTC.